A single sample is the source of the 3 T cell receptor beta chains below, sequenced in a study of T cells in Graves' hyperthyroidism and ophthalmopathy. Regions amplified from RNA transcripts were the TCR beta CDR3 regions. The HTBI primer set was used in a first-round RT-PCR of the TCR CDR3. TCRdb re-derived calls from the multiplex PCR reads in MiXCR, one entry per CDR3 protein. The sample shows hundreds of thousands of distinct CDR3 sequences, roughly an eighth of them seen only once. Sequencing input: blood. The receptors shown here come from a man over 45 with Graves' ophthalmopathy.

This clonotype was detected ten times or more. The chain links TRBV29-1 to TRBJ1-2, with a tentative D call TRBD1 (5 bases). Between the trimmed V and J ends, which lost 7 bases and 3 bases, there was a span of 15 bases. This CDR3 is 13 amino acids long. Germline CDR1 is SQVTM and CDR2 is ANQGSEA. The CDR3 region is CSASNPGHYGYTF. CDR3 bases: TGCAGCGCTTCAAACCCAGGGCACTATGGCTACACCTTC. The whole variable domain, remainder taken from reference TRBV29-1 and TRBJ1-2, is SAVISQKPSRDICQRGTSLTIQCQVDSQVTMMFWYRQQPGQSLTLIATANQGSEATYESGFVIDKFPISRPNLTFSTLTVSNMSPEDSSIYLCSASNPGHYGYTFGSGTRLTVV.

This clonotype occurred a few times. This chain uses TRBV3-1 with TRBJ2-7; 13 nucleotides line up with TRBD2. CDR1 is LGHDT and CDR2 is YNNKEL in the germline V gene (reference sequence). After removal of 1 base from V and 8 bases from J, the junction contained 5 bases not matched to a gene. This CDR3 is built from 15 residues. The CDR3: CASSQVGTSGTQQYF. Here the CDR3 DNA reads TGTGCCAGCAGCCAAGTGGGGACTAGCGGGACCCAGCAGTACTTC.

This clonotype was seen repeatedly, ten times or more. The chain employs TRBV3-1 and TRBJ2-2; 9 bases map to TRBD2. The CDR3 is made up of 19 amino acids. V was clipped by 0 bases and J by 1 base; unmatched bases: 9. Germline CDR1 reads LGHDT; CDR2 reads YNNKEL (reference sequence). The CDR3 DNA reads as TGTGCCAGCAGCCAAGACCGTCCTCTTAGCGGGAGGAACACCGGGGAGCTGTTTTTT. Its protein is CASSQDRPLSGRNTGELFF. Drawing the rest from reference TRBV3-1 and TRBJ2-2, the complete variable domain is DTAVSQTPKYLVTQMGNDKSIKCEQNLGHDTMYWYKQDSKKFLKIMFSYNNKELIINETVPNRFSPKSPDKAHLNLHINSLELGDSAVYFCASSQDRPLSGRNTGELFFGEGSRLTVL.